This entry lists 2 T cell receptor beta chains sequenced from one sample in a study of blood T cell repertoires in COVID-19. Assay used: immunoSEQ multiplex PCR; TCRdb lists only in-frame clones, some missing. The table has approximately 100,000 clones, over 75% seen once. Material for sequencing was peripheral blood. The origin of the receptors is a woman aged 70 to 79 with acute or convalescent COVID-19.

CDR3 bases: TGTGCCAGCAGTGAATCCGCAGGGGGACCCTACTATGGCTACACCTTC. Its translation is CASSESAGGPYYGYTF. V gene TRBV6-1 combines with J gene TRBJ1-2; 7 nucleotides line up with TRBD1. This CDR3 has 16 amino acids. V lost 2 bases to trimming and J lost 3 bases; unmatched junction nucleotides: 9. Per the germline V gene, CDR1 is MNHNS and CDR2 is SASEGT.

V is TRBV13 and J is TRBJ2-1; TRBD2 matches at 11 bases. CDR1 PRHDT and CDR2 FYEKMQ come from the germline V gene (reference sequence). J was trimmed by 7 bases and V by 2 bases; bases with no gene match: 16. The CDR3 is 19 amino acids. The CDR3 spells CASSLQGGPSSGRRNEQFF. In DNA, the CDR3 is TGTGCCAGCAGCTTACAGGGGGGTCCTTCTAGCGGGAGGAGGAATGAGCAGTTCTTC.